Detailed here is one T cell receptor (beta chain). Data came from immunoSEQ multiplex PCR; TCRdb stores just in-frame clones and leaves some out. Of 100,000 or so clones listed, around four fifths are singletons. Germline V gives CDR1 MNHEY, CDR2 SVGAGI. V was shortened by 10 bases and J by 0 bases, with 9 bases between the two germline ends. CDR3 length equals 13 residues. The data derive from a study of blood T cell repertoires in COVID-19. Study context: PBMCs, B-cell-depleted T cells, or T cells provided the cDNA or gDNA that made up the material.

The sample consisted of peripheral blood. This chain links TRBV6-5 with TRBJ1-4, with D hard to call. The clonotype comes from a man aged 45-65 years with active or convalescent COVID-19. The CDR3 sequence: CATQFSTNEKLFF. Written as DNA, the CDR3 is TGTGCCACCCAGTTTTCAACTAATGAAAAACTGTTTTTT.